This T cell receptor (beta chain) was sequenced in a study of OX40 agonist ivuxolimab in advanced cancers. Study context: Six ivuxolimab dose levels, 0.01 to 10 mg/kg, were given intravenously every 2 weeks.

Patients were excluded for autoimmune disease history or systemic immunosuppression. Blood specimens came from baseline, cycle 4 day 1, and cycle 7 day 1. On this clone itself: Its antigen remains unknown.

Study findings and constraints: Clonal expansion from baseline to week 6 occurred in both CD4+ and CD8+ T cells.

Germline CDR1 and CDR2: LNHDA and SQIVND (reference sequence). The V and J ends lost 5 bases and 2 bases respectively, with 13 bases between them. The CDR3 covers 14 residues. The repertoire was sequenced with immunoSEQ multiplex PCR; TCRdb's copy has only in-frame clones and lacks some. This sample has roughly 61,000 clones, with more than 70% found just once. The chain links TRBV19 to TRBJ2-7; maybe TRBD2 (6 bases). Specimen: CD4+ or CD8+ T cells sorted from blood, collected in a trial of the OX40 agonist ivuxolimab. The source of this sequence is an adult with an advanced solid tumor such as melanoma, head and neck, liver or kidney cancer. DNA of the CDR3: TGTGCCAGTAGTCCGGGGGACGCTCCCTACGAGCAGTACTTC. Protein product: CASSPGDAPYEQYF.